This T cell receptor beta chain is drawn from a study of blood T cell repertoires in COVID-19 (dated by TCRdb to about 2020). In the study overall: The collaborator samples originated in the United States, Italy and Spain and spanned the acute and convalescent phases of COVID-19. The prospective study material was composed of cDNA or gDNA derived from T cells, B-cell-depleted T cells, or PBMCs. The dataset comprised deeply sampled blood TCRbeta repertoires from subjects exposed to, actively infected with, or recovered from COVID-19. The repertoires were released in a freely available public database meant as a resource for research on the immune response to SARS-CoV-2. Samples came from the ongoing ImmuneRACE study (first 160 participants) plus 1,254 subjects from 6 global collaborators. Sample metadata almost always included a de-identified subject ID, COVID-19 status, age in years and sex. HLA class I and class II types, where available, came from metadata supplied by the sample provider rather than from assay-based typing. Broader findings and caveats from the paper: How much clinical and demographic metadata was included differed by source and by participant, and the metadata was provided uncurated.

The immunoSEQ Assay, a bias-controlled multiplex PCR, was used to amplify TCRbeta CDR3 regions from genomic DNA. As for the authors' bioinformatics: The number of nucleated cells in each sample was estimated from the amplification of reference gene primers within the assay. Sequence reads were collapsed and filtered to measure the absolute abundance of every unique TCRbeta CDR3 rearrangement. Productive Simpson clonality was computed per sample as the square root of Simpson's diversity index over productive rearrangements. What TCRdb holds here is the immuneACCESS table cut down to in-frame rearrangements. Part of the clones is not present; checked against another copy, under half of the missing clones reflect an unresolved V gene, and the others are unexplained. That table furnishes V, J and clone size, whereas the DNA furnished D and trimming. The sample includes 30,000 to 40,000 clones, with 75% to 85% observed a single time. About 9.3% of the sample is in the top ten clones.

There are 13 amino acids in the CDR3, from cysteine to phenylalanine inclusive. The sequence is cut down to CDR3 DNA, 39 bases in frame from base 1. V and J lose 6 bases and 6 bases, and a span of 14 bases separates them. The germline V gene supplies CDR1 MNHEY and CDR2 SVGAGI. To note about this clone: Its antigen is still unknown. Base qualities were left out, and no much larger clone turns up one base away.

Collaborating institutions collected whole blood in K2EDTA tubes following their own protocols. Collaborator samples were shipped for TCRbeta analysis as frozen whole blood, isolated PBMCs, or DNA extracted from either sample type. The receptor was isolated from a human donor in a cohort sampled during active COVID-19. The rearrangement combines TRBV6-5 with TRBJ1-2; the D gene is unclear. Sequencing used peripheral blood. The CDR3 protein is CASSHRPRNGYTF. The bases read TGTGCCAGCAGCCACCGGCCTAGGAATGGCTACACCTTC.